This entry concerns a single TCR beta chain. This specimen comes from a study of blood T cell repertoires in COVID-19. Profiling relied on immunoSEQ multiplex PCR, and the TCRdb table lists in-frame clones only, not all of them. Of roughly 130,000 clones in the sample, 84% were seen once. This CDR3 spans 14 amino acids. Germline CDR1 reads SGHTA; CDR2 reads FQGNSA. Trimming removed 4 bases at V and 1 base at J, with 10 bases between. Input material: peripheral blood. The receptor comes from a woman aged 55-69 years with acute or convalescent COVID-19. The chain has TRBV7-2 and TRBJ2-5; D is perhaps TRBD1 (6 bases). The CDR3 loop reads CASSSLGGQETQYF. The DNA for the CDR3 is TGTGCCAGCAGCTCCTTAGGGGGCCAAGAGACCCAGTACTTC.